This T cell receptor beta chain stems from a study of early T cells in non-severe SARS-CoV-2 infection. Study-wide findings and caveats: Anti-spike CD8 responses were favored in VDJdb matching, and private and CD4 specificities were missed.

Individual cDNA molecules received unique molecular identifiers during library preparation. One entry per CDR3 protein, called by TCRdb with MiXCR from the 5' RACE reads. The sample lists around 78,000 distinct CDR3 sequences, 11% to 15% occurring once. This clonotype was recorded at least ten times. The antigen is not known. Sequencing was done on a sample of whole blood. The clonotype originates from an adult who was a healthcare worker with PCR-confirmed SARS-CoV-2 infection or an uninfected control (not recorded which).

The CDR3 sequence: CSVGRANTEAFF. As DNA, the CDR3 is TGCAGCGTTGGACGGGCGAACACTGAAGCTTTCTTT. The chain joins TRBV29-1 to TRBJ1-1; no clear D. With 4 bases removed from V and 1 base from J, the gap between germline ends came to 7 bases. The germline CDR1 and CDR2 sequences are SQVTM and ANQGSEA. The CDR3 consists of 12 residues.